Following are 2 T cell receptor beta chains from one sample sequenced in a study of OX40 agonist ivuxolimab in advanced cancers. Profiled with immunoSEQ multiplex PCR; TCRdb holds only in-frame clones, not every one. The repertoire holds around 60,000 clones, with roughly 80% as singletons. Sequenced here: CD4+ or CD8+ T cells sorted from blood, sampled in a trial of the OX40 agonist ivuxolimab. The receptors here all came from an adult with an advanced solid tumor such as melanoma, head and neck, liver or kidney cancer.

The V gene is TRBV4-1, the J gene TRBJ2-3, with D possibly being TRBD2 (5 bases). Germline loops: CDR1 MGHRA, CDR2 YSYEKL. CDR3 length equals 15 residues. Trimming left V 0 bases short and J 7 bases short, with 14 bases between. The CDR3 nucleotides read TGCGCCAGCAGCCAAGATCAATCCCGACTAAATACGCAGTATTTT. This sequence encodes CASSQDQSRLNTQYF.

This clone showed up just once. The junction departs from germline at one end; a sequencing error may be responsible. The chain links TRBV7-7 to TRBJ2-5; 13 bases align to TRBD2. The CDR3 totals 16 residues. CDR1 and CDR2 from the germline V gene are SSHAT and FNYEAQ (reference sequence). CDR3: CASSLTSGGFGETQYF. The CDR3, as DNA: TGTGCTAGCAGCCTGACTAGCGGGGGGTTCGGAGAGACCCAGTACTTC.